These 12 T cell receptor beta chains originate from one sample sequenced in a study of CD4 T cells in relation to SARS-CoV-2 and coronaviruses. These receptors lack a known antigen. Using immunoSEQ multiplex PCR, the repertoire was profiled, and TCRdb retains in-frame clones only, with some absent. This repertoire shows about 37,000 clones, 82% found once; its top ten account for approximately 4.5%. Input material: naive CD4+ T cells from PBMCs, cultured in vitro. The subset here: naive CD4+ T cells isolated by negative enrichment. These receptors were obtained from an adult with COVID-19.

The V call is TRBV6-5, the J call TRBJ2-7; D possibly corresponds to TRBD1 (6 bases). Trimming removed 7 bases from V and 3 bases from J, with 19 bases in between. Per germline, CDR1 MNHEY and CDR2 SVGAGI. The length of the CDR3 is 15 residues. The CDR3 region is CASMRSPDSLYEQYF. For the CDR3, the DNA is TGTGCCAGCATGAGGAGTCCGGACAGTCTCTACGAGCAGTACTTC.

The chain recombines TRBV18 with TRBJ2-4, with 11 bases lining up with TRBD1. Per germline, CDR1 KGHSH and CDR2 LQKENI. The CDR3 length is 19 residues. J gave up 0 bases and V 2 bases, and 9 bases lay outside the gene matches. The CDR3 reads CASSPSRDRGFLAKNIQYF. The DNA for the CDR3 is TGTGCCAGCTCACCATCCCGGGACAGGGGGTTTCTAGCCAAAAACATTCAGTACTTC.

The CDR3 loop is CASRPGLAGVETQYF. In DNA, the CDR3 is TGTGCCAGCAGACCGGGACTAGCGGGAGTCGAGACCCAGTACTTC. The V and J genes are TRBV7-2 and TRBJ2-5; 14 positions agree with TRBD2. Looked up from germline, CDR1 is SGHTA and CDR2 is FQGNSA. V was clipped by 6 bases and J by 5 bases; unmatched bases: 5. CDR3 length: 15 amino acids.

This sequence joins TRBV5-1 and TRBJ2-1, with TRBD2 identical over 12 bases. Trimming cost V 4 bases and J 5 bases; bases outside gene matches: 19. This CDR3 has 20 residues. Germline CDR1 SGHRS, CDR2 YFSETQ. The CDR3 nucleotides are TGCGCCAGCAGCCCCCTTTTTGGATCCAGGACTAGCGGGACCCACAATGAGCAGTTCTTC. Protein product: CASSPLFGSRTSGTHNEQFF. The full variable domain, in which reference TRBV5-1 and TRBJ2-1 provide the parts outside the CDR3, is KAGVTQTPRYLIKTRGQQVTLSCSPISGHRSVSWYQQTPGQGLQFLFEYFSETQRNKGNFPGRFSGRQFSNSRSEMNVSTLELGDSALYLCASSPLFGSRTSGTHNEQFFGPGTRLTVL.

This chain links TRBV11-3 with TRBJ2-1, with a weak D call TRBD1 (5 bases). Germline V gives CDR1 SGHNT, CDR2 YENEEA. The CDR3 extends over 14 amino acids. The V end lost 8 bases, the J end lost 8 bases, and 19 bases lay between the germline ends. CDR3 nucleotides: TGTGCCAGCTCCCAGGGATCGGCCTCGGATGAGCAGTTCTTC. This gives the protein CASSQGSASDEQFF.

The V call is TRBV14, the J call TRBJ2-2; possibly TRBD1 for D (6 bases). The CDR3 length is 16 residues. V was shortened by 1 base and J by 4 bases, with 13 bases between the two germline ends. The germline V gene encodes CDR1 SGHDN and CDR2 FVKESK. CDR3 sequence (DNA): TGTGCCAGCAGCCAAGGGAACAGGGTTACCACCGGGGAGCTGTTTTTT. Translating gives CASSQGNRVTTGELFF.

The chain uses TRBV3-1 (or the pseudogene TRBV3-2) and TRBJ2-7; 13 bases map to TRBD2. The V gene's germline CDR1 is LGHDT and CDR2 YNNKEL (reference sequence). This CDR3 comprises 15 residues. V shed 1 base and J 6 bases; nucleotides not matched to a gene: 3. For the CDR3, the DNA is TGTGCCAGCAGCCAAGCGGGACTAGCGGGAACCGAGCAGTACTTC. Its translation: CASSQAGLAGTEQYF.

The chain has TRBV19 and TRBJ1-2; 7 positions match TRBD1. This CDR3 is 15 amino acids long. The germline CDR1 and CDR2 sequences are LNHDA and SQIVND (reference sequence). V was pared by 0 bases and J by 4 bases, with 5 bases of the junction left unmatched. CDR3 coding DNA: TGTGCCAGTAGTATAGAAGGCAGGGGGACCTATGGCTACACCTTC. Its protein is CASSIEGRGTYGYTF.

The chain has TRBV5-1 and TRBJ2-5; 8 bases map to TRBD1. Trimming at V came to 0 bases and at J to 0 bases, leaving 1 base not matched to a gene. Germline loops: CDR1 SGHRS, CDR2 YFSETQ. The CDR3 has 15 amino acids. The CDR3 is CASSLDRGDQETQYF. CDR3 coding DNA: TGCGCCAGCAGCTTGGACAGGGGGGACCAAGAGACCCAGTACTTC.

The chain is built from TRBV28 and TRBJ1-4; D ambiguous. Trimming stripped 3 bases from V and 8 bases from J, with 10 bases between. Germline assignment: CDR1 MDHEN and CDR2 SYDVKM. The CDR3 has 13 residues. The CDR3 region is CASSFLPQEKLFF. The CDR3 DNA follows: TGTGCCAGCAGTTTCTTGCCGCAGGAAAAACTGTTTTTT. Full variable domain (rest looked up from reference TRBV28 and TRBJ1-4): DVKVTQSSRYLVKRTGEKVFLECVQDMDHENMFWYRQDPGLGLRLIYFSYDVKMKEKGDIPEGYSVSREKKERFSLILESASTNQTSMYLCASSFLPQEKLFFGSGTQLSVL.

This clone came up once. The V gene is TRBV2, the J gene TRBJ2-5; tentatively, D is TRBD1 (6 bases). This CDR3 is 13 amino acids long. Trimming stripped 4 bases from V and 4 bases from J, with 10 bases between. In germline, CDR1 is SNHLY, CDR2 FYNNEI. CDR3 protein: CASSGGRGETQYF. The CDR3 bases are TGTGCCAGCAGTGGGGGCAGGGGAGAGACCCAGTACTTC.

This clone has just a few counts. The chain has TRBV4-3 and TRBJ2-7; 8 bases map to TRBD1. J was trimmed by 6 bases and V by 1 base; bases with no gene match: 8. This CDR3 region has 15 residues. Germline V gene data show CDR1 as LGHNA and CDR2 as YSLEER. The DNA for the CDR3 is TGCGCCAGCAGCCAAGTAGCCCAGGGGGCAAGCGAGCAGTACTTC. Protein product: CASSQVAQGASEQYF.